A single TCR beta chain is shown here with its context. Antigen unknown. TCR alpha and TCR beta cDNA libraries carrying sample barcodes and UMIs were produced by 5'RACE using constant-segment primers. TCRdb analysed the 5' RACE reads with MiXCR anew, one entry per CDR3 protein. Of about 440,000 distinct CDR3 sequences in the sample, around 18% are singletons; the top ten hold 8.4%. This sample is drawn from a study of T-cell memory formation after mild COVID-19. Study findings and constraints: Mainly in CM and EM were contracting CD4+ clones; CD8+ were in EMRA. From day 15 to 85, contracting clones were balanced between CD4 and CD8, whereas later expanders leaned toward CD4+. The pre-infection memory compartment contained some responding clones, suggesting cross-reactive memory joined.

The CDR3 runs 14 residues. V shed 5 bases and J 1 base; nucleotides not matched to a gene: 4. From germline, CDR1 is DFQATT and CDR2 SNEGSKA (reference sequence). This rearrangement joins TRBV20-1 to TRBJ2-7; 11 bases line up with TRBD1. The sample was PBMCs or a T cell subset sorted from them (not recorded which). This sequence was found in an adult woman who had mild COVID-19 (a few samples of this study predate the infection). Cell type and time point are not known. CDR3 residues: CSAWDRGGSYEQYF. DNA of the CDR3: TGCAGTGCTTGGGACAGGGGGGGTTCCTACGAGCAGTACTTC.